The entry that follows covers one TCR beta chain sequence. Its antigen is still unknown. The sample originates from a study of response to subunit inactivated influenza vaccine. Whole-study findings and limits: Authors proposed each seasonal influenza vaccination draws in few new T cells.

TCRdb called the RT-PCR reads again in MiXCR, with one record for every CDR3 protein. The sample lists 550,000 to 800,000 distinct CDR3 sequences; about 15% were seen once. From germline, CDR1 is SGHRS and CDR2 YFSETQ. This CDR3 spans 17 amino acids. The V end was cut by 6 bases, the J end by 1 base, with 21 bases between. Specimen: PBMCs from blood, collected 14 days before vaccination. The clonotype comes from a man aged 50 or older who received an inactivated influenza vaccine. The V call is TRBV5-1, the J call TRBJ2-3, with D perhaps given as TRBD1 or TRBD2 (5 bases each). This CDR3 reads CASTPWVGGAGTDTQYF. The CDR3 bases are TGCGCCAGCACCCCCTGGGTTGGGGGAGCTGGCACAGATACGCAGTATTTT. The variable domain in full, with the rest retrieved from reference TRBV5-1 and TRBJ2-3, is KAGVTQTPRYLIKTRGQQVTLSCSPISGHRSVSWYQQTPGQGLQFLFEYFSETQRNKGNFPGRFSGRQFSNSRSEMNVSTLELGDSALYLCASTPWVGGAGTDTQYFGPGTRLTVL.